This T cell receptor beta chain originates from a study of blood T cells in healthy people across ages. Per germline, CDR1 SGHAT and CDR2 FQNNGV. Trimming cost V 0 bases and J 1 base; bases outside gene matches: 15. CDR3 length: 20 amino acids. Worth noting for this clonotype: Being one base from a much bigger clone, this may be a read error.

Using a J-beta primer mix together with a sample-barcoded 5' primer, a second PCR was run for roughly 7 to 12 cycles. Every single cDNA molecule received a tag from a template-switch adaptor with 12 random nucleotides. MiXCR, run by TCRdb on the 5' RACE reads, gives a single entry per CDR3 protein. The sample lists over 300,000 distinct CDR3 sequences, approximately 52% occurring once. This clonotype was obtained from a man in his 60s in good health. Source material: blood. J is TRBJ2-1 and V is TRBV11-2; 7 positions match TRBD2. CDR3 in DNA: TGTGCCAGCAGCTTAGATTCCCGTCGGGGGGAGGGTAGGTCCTACAATGAGCAGTTCTTC. Its protein product is CASSLDSRRGEGRSYNEQFF. Complete variable domain (other parts from reference TRBV11-2 and TRBJ2-1): EAGVAQSPRYKIIEKRQSVAFWCNPISGHATLYWYQQILGQGPKLLIQFQNNGVVDDSQLPKDRFSAERLKGVDSTLKIQPAKLEDSAVYLCASSLDSRRGEGRSYNEQFFGPGTRLTVL.